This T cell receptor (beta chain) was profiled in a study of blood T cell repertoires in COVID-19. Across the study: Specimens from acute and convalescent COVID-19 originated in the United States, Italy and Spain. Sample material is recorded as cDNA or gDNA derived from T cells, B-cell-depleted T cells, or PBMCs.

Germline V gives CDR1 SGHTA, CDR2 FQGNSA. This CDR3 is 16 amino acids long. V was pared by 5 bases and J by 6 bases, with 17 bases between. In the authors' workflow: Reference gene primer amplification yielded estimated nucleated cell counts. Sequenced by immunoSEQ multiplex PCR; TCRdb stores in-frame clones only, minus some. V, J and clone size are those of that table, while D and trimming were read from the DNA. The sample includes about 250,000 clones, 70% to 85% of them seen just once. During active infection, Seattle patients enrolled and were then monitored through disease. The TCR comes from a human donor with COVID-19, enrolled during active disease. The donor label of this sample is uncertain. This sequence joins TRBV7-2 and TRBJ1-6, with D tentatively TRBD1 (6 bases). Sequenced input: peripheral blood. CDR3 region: CASSPRGRDTNSPLHF. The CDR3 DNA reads TGTGCCAGCAGCCCTCGCGGCCGGGACACTAATTCACCCCTCCACTTT.